This entry features one T cell receptor (beta chain) sequence. This sample stems from a study of blood T cell repertoires in COVID-19. The germline V gene has CDR1 MNHEY and CDR2 SMNVEV (reference sequence). V lost 2 bases, J lost 5 bases, and 12 bases lay in between. The CDR3 is 14 amino acids. In the authors' workflow: Researchers report that nucleated cell counts were estimated from reference gene primer amplification. Data came from immunoSEQ multiplex PCR; TCRdb stores just in-frame clones and leaves some out. V and J calls plus clone size are reproduced from that table; the DNA served to infer D and trimming. The sample carries around 100,000 clones, over 70% recorded once.

The chain is built from TRBV27 and TRBJ1-2; D is unresolved. The sequencing sample was made of peripheral blood. The sequence came from a woman aged 70-85 years with acute or convalescent COVID-19. CDR3 nucleotide sequence: TGTGCCAGCAGTTTACGTTTTGGAGGGTATGGCTACACCTTC. Translating gives CASSLRFGGYGYTF.